This TCR beta chain was recorded in a study of blood T cells in healthy people across ages. Primers used in a second PCR of about 6 to 11 cycles were a sample-barcoded 5' primer and a J-beta primer mix. TCRdb redid the calling of the 5' RACE reads with MiXCR, one entry per CDR3 protein. The table includes over a million distinct CDR3 sequences, roughly a quarter detected once. This sample was shared with a second study, whose subject was T cells of mothers and their children.

The material sequenced was blood. The TCR originated in a girl aged 2-10 years in good health.

The DNA for the CDR3 is TGTGCCAGCATCGATATAGCGGGAGTCTACAATGAGCAGTTCTTC. It encodes CASIDIAGVYNEQFF. This rearrangement joins TRBV7-9 to TRBJ2-5, with 9 bases that match TRBD2. The J call may be faulty, since TRBJ2-1 better matches the DNA end. In germline, CDR1 is SEHNR, CDR2 FQNEAQ (reference sequence). CDR3 length equals 15 residues.